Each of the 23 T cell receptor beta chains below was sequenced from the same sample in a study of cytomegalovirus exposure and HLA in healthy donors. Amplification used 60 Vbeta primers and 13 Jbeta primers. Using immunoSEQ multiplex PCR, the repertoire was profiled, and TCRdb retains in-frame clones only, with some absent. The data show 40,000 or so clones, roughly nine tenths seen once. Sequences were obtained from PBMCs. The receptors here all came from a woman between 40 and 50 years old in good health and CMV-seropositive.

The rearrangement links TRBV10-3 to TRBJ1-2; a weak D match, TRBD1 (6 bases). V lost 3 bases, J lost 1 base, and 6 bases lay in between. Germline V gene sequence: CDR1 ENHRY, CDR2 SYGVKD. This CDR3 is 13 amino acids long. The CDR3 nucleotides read TGTGCCATCAGTGACAGGGGTAACTATGGCTACACCTTC. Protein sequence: CAISDRGNYGYTF.

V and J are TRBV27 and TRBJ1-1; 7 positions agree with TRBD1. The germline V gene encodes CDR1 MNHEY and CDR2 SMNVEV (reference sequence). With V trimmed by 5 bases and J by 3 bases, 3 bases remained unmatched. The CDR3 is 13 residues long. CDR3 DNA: TGTGCCAGCAGTCCCCAGGGGGACACTGAAGCTTTCTTT. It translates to CASSPQGDTEAFF.

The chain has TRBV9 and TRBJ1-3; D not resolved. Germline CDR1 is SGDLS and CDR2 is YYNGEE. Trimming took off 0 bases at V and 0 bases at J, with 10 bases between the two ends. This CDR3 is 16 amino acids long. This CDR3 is CASSVGNSGSGNTIYF. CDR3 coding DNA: TGTGCCAGCAGCGTAGGAAATAGCGGCTCTGGAAACACCATATATTTT.

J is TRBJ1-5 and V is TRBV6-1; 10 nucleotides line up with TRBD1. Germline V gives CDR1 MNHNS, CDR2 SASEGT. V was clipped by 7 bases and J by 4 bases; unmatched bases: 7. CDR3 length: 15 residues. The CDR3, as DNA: TGTGCCAGCACGATAGGACAGGGGGGGAATCAGCCCCAGCATTTT. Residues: CASTIGQGGNQPQHF.

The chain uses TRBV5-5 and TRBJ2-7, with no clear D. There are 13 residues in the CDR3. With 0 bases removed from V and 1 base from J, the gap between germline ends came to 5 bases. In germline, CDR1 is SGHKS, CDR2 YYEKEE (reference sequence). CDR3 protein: CASSLAGSYEQYF. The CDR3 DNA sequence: TGTGCCAGCAGCTTGGCCGGTTCCTACGAGCAGTACTTC.

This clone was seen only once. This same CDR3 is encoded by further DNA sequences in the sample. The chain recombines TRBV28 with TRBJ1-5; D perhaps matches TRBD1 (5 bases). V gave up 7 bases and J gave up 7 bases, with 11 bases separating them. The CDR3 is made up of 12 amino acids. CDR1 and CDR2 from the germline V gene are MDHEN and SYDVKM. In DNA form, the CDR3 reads TGTGCCAGCAATACCAGGGTACAGCCCCAGCATTTT. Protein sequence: CASNTRVQPQHF.

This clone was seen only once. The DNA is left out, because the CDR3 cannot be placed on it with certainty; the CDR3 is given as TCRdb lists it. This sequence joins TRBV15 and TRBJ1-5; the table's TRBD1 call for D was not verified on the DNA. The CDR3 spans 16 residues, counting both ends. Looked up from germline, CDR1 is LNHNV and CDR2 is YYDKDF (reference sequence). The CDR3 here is CATSRDVAVGTDPWHF.

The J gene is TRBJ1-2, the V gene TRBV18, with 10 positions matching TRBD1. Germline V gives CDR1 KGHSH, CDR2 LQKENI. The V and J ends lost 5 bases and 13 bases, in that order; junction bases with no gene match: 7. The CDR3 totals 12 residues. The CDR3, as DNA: TGTGCCAGCTCAGCGGGGGGACAGGGGTCCACCTTC. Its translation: CASSAGGQGSTF.

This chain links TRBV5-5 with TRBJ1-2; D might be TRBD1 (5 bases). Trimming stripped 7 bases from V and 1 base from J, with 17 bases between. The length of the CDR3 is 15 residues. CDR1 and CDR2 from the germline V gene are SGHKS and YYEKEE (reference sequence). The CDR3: CASALTQAFNYGYTF. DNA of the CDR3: TGTGCCAGCGCCCTTACACAGGCGTTTAACTATGGCTACACCTTC. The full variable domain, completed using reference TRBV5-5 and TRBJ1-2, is DAGVTQSPTHLIKTRGQQVTLRCSPISGHKSVSWYQQVLGQGPQFIFQYYEKEERGRGNFPDRFSARQFPNYSSELNVNALLLGDSALYLCASALTQAFNYGYTFGSGTRLTVV.

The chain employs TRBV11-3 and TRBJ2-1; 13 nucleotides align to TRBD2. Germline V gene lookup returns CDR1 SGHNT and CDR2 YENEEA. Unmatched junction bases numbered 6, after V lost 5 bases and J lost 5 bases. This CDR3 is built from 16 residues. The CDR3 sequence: CASSKGTSGIHNEQFF. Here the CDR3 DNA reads TGTGCCAGCAGCAAAGGGACTAGCGGGATACACAATGAGCAGTTCTTC.

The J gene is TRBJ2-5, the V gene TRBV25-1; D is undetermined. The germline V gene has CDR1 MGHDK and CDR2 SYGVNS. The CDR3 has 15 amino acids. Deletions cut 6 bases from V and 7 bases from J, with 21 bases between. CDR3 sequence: CASSEARWVDRTQYF. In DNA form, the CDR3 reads TGTGCCAGCAGCGAGGCCCGCTGGGTCGATAGGACCCAGTACTTC.

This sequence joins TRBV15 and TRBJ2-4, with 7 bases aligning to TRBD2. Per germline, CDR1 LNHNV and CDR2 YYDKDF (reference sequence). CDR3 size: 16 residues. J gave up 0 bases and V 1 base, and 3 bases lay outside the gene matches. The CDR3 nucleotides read TGTGCCACCAGCAGAGCGGGAGGACTAGCCAAAAACATTCAGTACTTC. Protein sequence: CATSRAGGLAKNIQYF.

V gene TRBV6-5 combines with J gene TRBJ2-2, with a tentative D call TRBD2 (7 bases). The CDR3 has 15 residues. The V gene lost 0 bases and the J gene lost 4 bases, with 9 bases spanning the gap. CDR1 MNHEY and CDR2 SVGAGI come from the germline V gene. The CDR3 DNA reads TGTGCCAGCAGTTACTCGGGGGGGCCCACCGGGGAGCTGTTTTTT. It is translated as CASSYSGGPTGELFF.

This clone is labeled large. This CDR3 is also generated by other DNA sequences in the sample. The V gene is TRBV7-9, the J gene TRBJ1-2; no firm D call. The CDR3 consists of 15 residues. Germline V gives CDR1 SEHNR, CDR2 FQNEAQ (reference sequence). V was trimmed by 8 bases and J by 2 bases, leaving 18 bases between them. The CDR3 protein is CASLPVAGANYGYTF. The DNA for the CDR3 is TGTGCCAGCCTACCTGTGGCGGGAGCGAACTATGGCTACACCTTC.

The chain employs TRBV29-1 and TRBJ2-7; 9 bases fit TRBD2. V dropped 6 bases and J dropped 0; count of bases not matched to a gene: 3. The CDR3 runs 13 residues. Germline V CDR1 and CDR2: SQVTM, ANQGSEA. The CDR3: CSVEREASYEQYF. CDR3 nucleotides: TGCAGCGTAGAGCGGGAGGCCTCCTACGAGCAGTACTTC.

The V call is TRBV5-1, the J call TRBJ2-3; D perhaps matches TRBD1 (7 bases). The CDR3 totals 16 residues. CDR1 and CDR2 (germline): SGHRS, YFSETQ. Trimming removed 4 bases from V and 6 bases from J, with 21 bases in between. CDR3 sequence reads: CASSSGTPGGTDTQYF. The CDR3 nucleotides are TGCGCCAGCAGCAGTGGGACACCAGGGGGGACGGATACGCAGTATTTT.

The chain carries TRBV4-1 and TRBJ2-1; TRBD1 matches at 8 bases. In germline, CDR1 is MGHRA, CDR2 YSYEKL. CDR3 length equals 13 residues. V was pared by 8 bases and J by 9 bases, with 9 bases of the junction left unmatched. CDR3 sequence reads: CASDRQGFGEQFF. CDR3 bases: TGCGCCAGCGACCGACAGGGGTTTGGTGAGCAGTTCTTC.

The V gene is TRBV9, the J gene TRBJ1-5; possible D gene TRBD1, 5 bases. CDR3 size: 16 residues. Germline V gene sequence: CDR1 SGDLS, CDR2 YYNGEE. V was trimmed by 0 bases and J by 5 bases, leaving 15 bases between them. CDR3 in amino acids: CASSVGEGTIDQPQHF. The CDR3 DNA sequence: TGTGCCAGCAGCGTAGGTGAAGGGACTATCGATCAGCCCCAGCATTTT.

The CDR3 protein is CASSPNTGSEQYF. The CDR3 nucleotides read TGTGCCAGCTCACCGAACACAGGGTCCGAGCAGTACTTC. The chain links TRBV18 to TRBJ2-7; D perhaps matches TRBD1 (6 bases). Trimming cost V 3 bases and J 6 bases, with 12 bases left between them. The germline CDR1 and CDR2 sequences are KGHSH and LQKENI. CDR3 length: 13 residues.

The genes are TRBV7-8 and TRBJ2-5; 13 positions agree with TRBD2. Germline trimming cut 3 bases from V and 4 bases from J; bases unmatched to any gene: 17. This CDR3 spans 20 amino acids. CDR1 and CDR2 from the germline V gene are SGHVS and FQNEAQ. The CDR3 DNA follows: TGTGCCAGCAGCTTGACCACTAGCGGGGGGGGGTTGGGCGATAGAGAGACCCAGTACTTC. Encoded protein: CASSLTTSGGGLGDRETQYF.

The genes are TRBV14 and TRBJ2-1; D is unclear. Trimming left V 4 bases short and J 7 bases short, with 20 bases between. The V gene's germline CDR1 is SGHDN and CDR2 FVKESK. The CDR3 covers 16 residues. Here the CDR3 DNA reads TGTGCCAGCAGCCCAAACTTTATCTCCACCGGGAATGAGCAGTTCTTC. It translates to CASSPNFISTGNEQFF.

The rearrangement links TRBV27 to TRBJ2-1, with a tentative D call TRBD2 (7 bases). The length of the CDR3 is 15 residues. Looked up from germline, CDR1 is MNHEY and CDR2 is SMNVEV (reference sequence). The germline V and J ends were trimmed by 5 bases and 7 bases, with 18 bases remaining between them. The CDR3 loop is CASSRTGGFLNEQFF. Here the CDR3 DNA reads TGTGCCAGCAGTCGGACGGGGGGCTTCCTGAATGAGCAGTTCTTC.

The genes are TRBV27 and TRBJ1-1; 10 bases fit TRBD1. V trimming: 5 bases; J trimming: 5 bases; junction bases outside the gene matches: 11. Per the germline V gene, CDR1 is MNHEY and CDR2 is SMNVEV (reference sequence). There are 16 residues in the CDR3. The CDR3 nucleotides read TGTGCCAGCAGTCCATCCACCGGGACAGGGGTAACTGAAGCTTTCTTT. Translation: CASSPSTGTGVTEAFF.